The 9 T cell receptor beta chains in this list originate from one sample, sequenced in a study of regulatory T cells in long-lasting Graves disease. The time point: newly diagnosed GD, antithyroid drugs for less than 3 months. PBMC RNA was the source of the TCR library. Relying on iRepertoire HTBI primers and Arm-PCR of CDR3 regions, the team built TCR beta libraries. TCRdb reprocessed the multiplex PCR reads with MiXCR, giving one entry per CDR3 protein. This repertoire shows roughly 520,000 distinct CDR3 sequences, 9.5% to 15% found once; its top ten account for 7.5% to 9%. The sample also formed part of further work on T cells in Graves' hyperthyroidism and ophthalmopathy.

The sequences come from peripheral blood mononuclear cells (PBMCs), collected at new diagnosis, from a patient treated with antithyroid drugs. The receptor set was obtained from a woman in her twenties or thirties with Graves disease.

This clonotype has just a few counts. In nucleotides, the CDR3 is TGTGCCAGCAGTTACTCGCAGGGGGTAGCTTTCTTT. Translated: CASSYSQGVAFF. This chain joins TRBV6-6 and TRBJ1-1; TRBD1 aligns across 7 bases. The CDR3 runs to 12 residues. The ends lost 0 bases at V and 10 bases at J; junction bases unmatched: 2. Germline CDR1 is MNHNY and CDR2 is SVGAGI (reference sequence).

This clonotype was seen at least ten times. The rearrangement joins TRBV12-3 or TRBV12-4 to TRBJ2-3; 9 bases align to TRBD2. This CDR3 is built from 15 residues. V was pared by 6 bases and J by 2 bases, with 6 bases of the junction left unmatched. The CDR3: CASRASGILTDTQYF. For the CDR3, the DNA is TGTGCCAGCAGGGCTAGCGGGATCCTCACAGATACGCAGTATTTT.

About this clonotype: This may be a read error: a much more frequent sequence differs by one nucleotide. The V gene is TRBV6-1, the J gene TRBJ2-7; a weak D match, TRBD1 (5 bases). Germline CDR1 MNHNS, CDR2 SASEGT. The CDR3 loop spans 16 amino acids. As DNA, the CDR3 is TGTCCCAGCAGAACCTCAATCGGACACCAATACTACGAGCAGTACTTC. This codes for CPSRTSIGHQYYEQYF.

Turning to this clonotype: A much bigger clone sits one base away, suggesting this may be a read error. J is TRBJ2-1 and V is TRBV20-1; 9 positions match TRBD2. There are 16 residues in the CDR3. CDR1 DFQATT and CDR2 SNEGSKA come from the germline V gene (reference sequence). V lost 0 bases, J lost 13 bases, and 16 bases stayed unmatched. The CDR3, as DNA: TGCAGTGCTAGAGATCCAGTTAGCGGGAGTGGGGAGACCCAGTTCTTC. This encodes CSARDPVSGSGETQFF.

The sample holds one count of this clonotype. Since a much larger clone is just one base distant, this may be a read error. The chain employs TRBV20-1 and TRBJ1-5, with D tentatively TRBD1 (5 bases). The germline V gene has CDR1 DFQATT and CDR2 SNEGSKA (reference sequence). The CDR3 extends over 11 amino acids. The CDR3 DNA reads TGCAGTGCTAGAGATTATGGGACCCAGCCTTTT. This sequence encodes CSARDYGTQPF.

Here the CDR3 DNA reads TGCGCCAGCAGTCCCCTGGGCCCTCCCTACGAGCAGTACTTC. It translates to CASSPLGPPYEQYF. The rearrangement uses TRBV10-2 and TRBJ2-7; D is undetermined. Germline lookup yields CDR1 WSHSY and CDR2 SAAADI. V lost 5 bases and J 2 bases, leaving 13 bases between the germline ends. The CDR3 length is 14 residues.

Points on this clonotype: A read error may account for a junction end that differs from germline. The V call is TRBV7-2, the J call TRBJ2-5, with 9 bases lining up with TRBD2. The CDR3 is made up of 17 amino acids. Germline V gives CDR1 SGHTA, CDR2 FQGNSA. CDR3 sequence: CASSLWAAGGNQEAQYF. CDR3 bases: TGTGCCAGCAGCTTATGGGCGGCGGGAGGGAATCAAGAGGCCCAGTACTTC.

There are many counts of this clonotype. CDR3 protein: CASLIYQNTEAFF. The CDR3 DNA reads as TGTGCCAGCCTAATATATCAGAACACTGAAGCTTTCTTT. V usage is TRBV2 and J usage is TRBJ1-1; no clear D. There are 13 residues in the CDR3. The germline V gene encodes CDR1 SNHLY and CDR2 FYNNEI. Trimming shortened V by 8 bases and J by 1 base, and 11 bases separated the two germline ends. Full variable domain (rest looked up from reference TRBV2 and TRBJ1-1): EPEVTQTPSHQVTQMGQEVILRCVPISNHLYFYWYRQILGQKVEFLVSFYNNEISEKSEIFDDQFSVERPDGSNFTLKIRSTKLEDSAMYFCASLIYQNTEAFFGQGTRLTVV.

This clonotype occurred many times. V is TRBV25-1 and J is TRBJ2-7; D not certain. This CDR3 spans 15 amino acids. Trimming shortened V by 3 bases and J by 2 bases, and 14 bases separated the two germline ends. The germline gives CDR1 MGHDK, CDR2 SYGVNS. The CDR3 DNA sequence: TGTGCCAGCAGTGAGTTTGGACGGAAAACCTACGAGCAGTACTTC. Protein sequence: CASSEFGRKTYEQYF.